This TCR beta chain comes out of a study of breast tumors, draining lymph nodes, adjacent tissues. TCRdb independently ran MiXCR on the multiplex PCR reads; one entry per CDR3 protein. This sample has over 10,000 distinct CDR3 sequences, with around 36% found just once. CDR3 length: 13 amino acids. V was pared by 0 bases and J by 8 bases, with 13 bases between. CDR1 is SQVTM, CDR2 ANQGSEA, per germline. Sequencing was carried out using breast tumor tissue. The receptor comes from a female donor with breast cancer. Some clones in this sample may be carry-over from other donors' samples. This chain joins TRBV29-1 and TRBJ1-1; D call uncertain. CDR3 sequence (DNA): TGCAGCGTTGAAGATCTTGGGTCGGACGAAGCTTTCTTT. This sequence encodes CSVEDLGSDEAFF.